These 2 T cell receptor beta chains originate from one sample sequenced in a study of blood T cell repertoires in COVID-19. The repertoire was sequenced with immunoSEQ multiplex PCR; TCRdb's copy has only in-frame clones and lacks some. The sample shows around 120,000 clones, roughly 90% of them seen only once. The sample consisted of peripheral blood. These receptors were obtained from a woman aged 55-70 years with COVID-19, enrolled during active disease.

CDR3 in DNA: TGCGCCAGCAGCTTGGCCCCGGTTAGTGGCTACACCTTC. Encoded protein: CASSLAPVSGYTF. The chain links TRBV5-1 to TRBJ1-2; D is uncertain. The germline gives CDR1 SGHRS, CDR2 YFSETQ. The CDR3 is made up of 13 amino acids. The V gene lost 0 bases and the J gene lost 7 bases, with 10 bases spanning the gap.

The rearrangement links TRBV5-4 to TRBJ1-2; unclear D gene. Per germline, CDR1 SGHNT and CDR2 YYREEE (reference sequence). The CDR3 consists of 15 residues. V was shortened by 0 bases and J by 4 bases, with 13 bases between the two germline ends. The CDR3 DNA reads TGTGCCAGCAGCTTGGACATGACGGGTGGCTATGGCTACACCTTC. It specifies CASSLDMTGGYGYTF.